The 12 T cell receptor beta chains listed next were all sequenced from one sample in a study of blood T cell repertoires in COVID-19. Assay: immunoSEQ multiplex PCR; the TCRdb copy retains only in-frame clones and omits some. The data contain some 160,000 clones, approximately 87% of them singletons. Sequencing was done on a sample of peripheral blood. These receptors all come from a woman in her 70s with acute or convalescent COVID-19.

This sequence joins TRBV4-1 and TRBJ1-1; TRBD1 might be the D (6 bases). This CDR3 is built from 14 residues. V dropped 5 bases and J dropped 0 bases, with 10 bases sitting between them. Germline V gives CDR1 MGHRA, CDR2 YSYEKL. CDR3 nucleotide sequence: TGCGCCAGCAGCGAGGGGACACTGAACACTGAAGCTTTCTTT. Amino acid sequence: CASSEGTLNTEAFF.

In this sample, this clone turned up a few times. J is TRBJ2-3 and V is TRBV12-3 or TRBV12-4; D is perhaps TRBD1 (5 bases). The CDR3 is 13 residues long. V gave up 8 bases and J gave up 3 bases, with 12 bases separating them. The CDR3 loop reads CASFPGRTDTQYF. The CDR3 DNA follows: TGTGCCAGCTTCCCAGGGCGGACAGATACGCAGTATTTT.

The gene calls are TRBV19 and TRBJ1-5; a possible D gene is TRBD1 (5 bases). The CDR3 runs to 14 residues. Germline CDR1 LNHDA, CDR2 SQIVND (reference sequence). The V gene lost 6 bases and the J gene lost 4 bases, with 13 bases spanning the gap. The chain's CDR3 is CASSLRVGNQPQHF. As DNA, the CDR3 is TGTGCCAGTAGCCTCAGGGTGGGAAATCAGCCCCAGCATTTT.

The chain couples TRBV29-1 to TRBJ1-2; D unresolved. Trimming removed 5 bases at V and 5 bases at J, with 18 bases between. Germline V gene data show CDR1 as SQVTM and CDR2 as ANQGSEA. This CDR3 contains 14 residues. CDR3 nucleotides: TGCAGCGTTACGGGTTTGGAGAGGGTGTATGGCTACACCTTC. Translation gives CSVTGLERVYGYTF.

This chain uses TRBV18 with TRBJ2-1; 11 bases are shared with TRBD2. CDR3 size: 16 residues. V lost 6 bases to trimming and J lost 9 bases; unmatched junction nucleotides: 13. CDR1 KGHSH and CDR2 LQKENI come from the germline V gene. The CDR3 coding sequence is TGTGCCAGCTCCGGAGACACTAGCGGGAGTAAGAGTGAGCAGTTCTTC. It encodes CASSGDTSGSKSEQFF.

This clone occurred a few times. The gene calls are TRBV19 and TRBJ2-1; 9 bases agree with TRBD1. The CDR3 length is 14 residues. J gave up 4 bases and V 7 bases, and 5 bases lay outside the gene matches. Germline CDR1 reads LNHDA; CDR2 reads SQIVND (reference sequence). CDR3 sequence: CASTPDRGYNEQFF. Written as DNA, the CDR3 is TGTGCCAGTACCCCGGACAGGGGATACAATGAGCAGTTCTTC.

The CDR3 protein is CASSPVAYEQYF. DNA of the CDR3: TGTGCCAGCAGCCCGGTCGCCTACGAGCAGTACTTC. J is TRBJ2-7 and V is TRBV7-2; D is undetermined. V dropped 5 bases and J dropped 2 bases, with 7 bases sitting between them. The CDR3 has 12 residues. Per germline, CDR1 SGHTA and CDR2 FQGNSA. Full variable domain (outside the CDR3, taken from reference TRBV7-2 and TRBJ2-7): GAGVSQSPSNKVTEKGKDVELRCDPISGHTALYWYRQSLGQGLEFLIYFQGNSAPDKSGLPSDRFSAERTGGSVSTLTIQRTQQEDSAVYLCASSPVAYEQYFGPGTRLTVT.

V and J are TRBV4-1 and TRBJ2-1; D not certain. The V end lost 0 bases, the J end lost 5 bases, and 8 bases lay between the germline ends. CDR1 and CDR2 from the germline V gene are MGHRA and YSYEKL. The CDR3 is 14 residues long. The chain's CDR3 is CASSQEPGDNEQFF. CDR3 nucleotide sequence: TGCGCCAGCAGCCAAGAGCCAGGTGACAATGAGCAGTTCTTC.

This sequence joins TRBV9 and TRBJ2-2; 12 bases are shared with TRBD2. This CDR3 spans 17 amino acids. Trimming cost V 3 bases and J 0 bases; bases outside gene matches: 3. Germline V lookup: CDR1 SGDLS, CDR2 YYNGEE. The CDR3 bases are TGTGCCAGCAGCGCCCGACTAGCGGGGGCGAACACCGGGGAGCTGTTTTTT. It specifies CASSARLAGANTGELFF.

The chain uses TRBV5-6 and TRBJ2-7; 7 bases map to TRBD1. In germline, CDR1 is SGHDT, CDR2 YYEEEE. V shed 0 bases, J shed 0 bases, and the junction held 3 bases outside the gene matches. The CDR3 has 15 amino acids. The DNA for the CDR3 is TGTGCCAGCAGCTTGGCCGGGACAGACTCCTACGAGCAGTACTTC. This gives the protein CASSLAGTDSYEQYF.

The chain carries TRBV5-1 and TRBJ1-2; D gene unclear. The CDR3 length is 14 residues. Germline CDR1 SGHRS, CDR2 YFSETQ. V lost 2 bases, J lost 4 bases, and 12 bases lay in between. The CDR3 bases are TGCGCCAGCAGCTTAGGTCAGGAGGGCTATGGCTACACCTTC. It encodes CASSLGQEGYGYTF. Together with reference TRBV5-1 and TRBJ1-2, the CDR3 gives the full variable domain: KAGVTQTPRYLIKTRGQQVTLSCSPISGHRSVSWYQQTPGQGLQFLFEYFSETQRNKGNFPGRFSGRQFSNSRSEMNVSTLELGDSALYLCASSLGQEGYGYTFGSGTRLTVV.

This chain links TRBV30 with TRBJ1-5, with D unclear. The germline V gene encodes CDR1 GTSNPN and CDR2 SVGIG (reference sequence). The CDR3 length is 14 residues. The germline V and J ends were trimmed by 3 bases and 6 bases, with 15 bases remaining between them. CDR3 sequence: CAWSQGGVGQPQHF. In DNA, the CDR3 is TGTGCCTGGAGCCAAGGCGGGGTGGGTCAGCCCCAGCATTTT.